Given below is one T cell receptor beta chain in context. Its antigen remains unidentified. With autoimmune disease history or systemic immunosuppression, patients were excluded. This sample stems from a study of OX40 agonist ivuxolimab in advanced cancers. The overall study: With a range of 23 to 79, age averaged about 58 years, and around 80% were male. Overall study results and limits: CD8+ T cells showed, on average, more clonal expansion than CD4+ cells. Some patients who did not respond also had low normalized T-cell clonal expansion.

Data came from immunoSEQ multiplex PCR; TCRdb stores just in-frame clones and leaves some out. The table has some 70,000 clones, 88% seen once. This CDR3 region has 16 residues. V gave up 4 bases and J gave up 1 base, with 16 bases separating them. In germline, CDR1 is SGHNT, CDR2 YYREEE (reference sequence). Sequenced here: CD4+ or CD8+ T cells sorted from blood, sampled in a trial of the OX40 agonist ivuxolimab. The V gene is TRBV5-4, the J gene TRBJ2-3, with D possibly matching TRBD2 (5 bases). This receptor was taken from an adult with an advanced solid tumor such as melanoma, head and neck, liver or kidney cancer. CDR3 protein: CASSPSLAYGTDTQYF. CDR3 bases: TGTGCCAGCAGCCCTTCATTAGCGTACGGCACAGATACGCAGTATTTT.